The 15 T cell receptor beta chains listed next were all sequenced from one sample in a study of early T cells in non-severe SARS-CoV-2 infection (dated by TCRdb to about 2021). Library method: 5' RACE. The listed sequencing device is NextSeq 500. The public reads were reprocessed in TCRdb via fastp at Q25 and MiXCR, keeping in-frame beta chains. CDR3 protein sequences are deduplicated, and each keeps its most common genes and DNA. Counted in this sample were around 35,000 distinct CDR3 sequences; roughly 5.7% of them appeared once. The ten largest make up around 4.8% of the sample. The specimen sequenced was whole blood. The source of these receptors is an adult who was a healthcare worker with PCR-confirmed SARS-CoV-2 infection or an uninfected control (not recorded which).

This clonotype was recorded at least ten times. The chain combines TRBV7-9 with TRBJ2-1; D could derive from TRBD1 or TRBD2 (5 bases each). The germline CDR1 and CDR2 sequences are SEHNR and FQNEAQ (reference sequence). The CDR3 covers 13 residues. Trimming left V 3 bases short and J 5 bases short, with 8 bases between. CDR3 region: CASSLGENNEQFF. As DNA, the CDR3 is TGTGCCAGCAGCTTGGGGGAGAACAATGAGCAGTTCTTC.

This clonotype was seen many times. The gene calls are TRBV20-1 and TRBJ1-4, with TRBD1 as a possible D gene (5 bases). This CDR3 region has 13 residues. Germline-derived CDR1 and CDR2 are DFQATT and SNEGSKA (reference sequence). V was pared by 4 bases and J by 8 bases, with 14 bases between. CDR3 loop: CSAKDIHREKLFF. Written as DNA, the CDR3 is TGCAGTGCTAAGGACATCCATCGGGAAAAACTGTTTTTT.

In this sample, this clonotype turned up many times. The genes are TRBV7-2 and TRBJ2-1, with unresolved D. Per germline, CDR1 SGHTA and CDR2 FQGNSA. This CDR3 spans 13 amino acids. V shed 0 bases and J shed 8 bases, with 8 bases lying between them. This CDR3 is CASSLAANDEQFF. CDR3 nucleotides: TGTGCCAGCAGCTTAGCGGCCAATGATGAGCAGTTCTTC.

This clonotype was observed many times. This CDR3 is CASSLPWGPGANVLTF. The DNA of the CDR3 is TGTGCCAGCAGTTTACCCTGGGGGCCTGGGGCCAACGTCCTGACTTTC. The chain has TRBV28 and TRBJ2-6; weak D call: TRBD1 (6 bases). Trimming shortened V by 2 bases and J by 2 bases, and 10 bases separated the two germline ends. The CDR3 is 16 amino acids. CDR1 and CDR2 (germline): MDHEN, SYDVKM. The whole variable domain, filled in from reference TRBV28 and TRBJ2-6, reads DVKVTQSSRYLVKRTGEKVFLECVQDMDHENMFWYRQDPGLGLRLIYFSYDVKMKEKGDIPEGYSVSREKKERFSLILESASTNQTSMYLCASSLPWGPGANVLTFGAGSRLTVL.

This clonotype occurred many times. CDR3 sequence reads: CASSQGDAGGWTEAFF. CDR3 nucleotides: TGTGCCAGCAGCCAAGGGGACGCAGGGGGCTGGACTGAAGCTTTCTTT. This chain joins TRBV14 and TRBJ1-1; 8 bases are shared with TRBD1. Germline-derived CDR1 and CDR2 are SGHDN and FVKESK. CDR3 length equals 16 residues. Trimming removed 1 base from V and 5 bases from J; junction bases left unmatched: 9.

This clonotype was detected many times. The chain links TRBV20-1 to TRBJ1-2; D is ambiguous. The CDR3 runs to 12 residues. Germline-derived CDR1 and CDR2 are DFQATT and SNEGSKA (reference sequence). The V and J ends lost 0 bases and 4 bases respectively, with 6 bases between them. CDR3: CSARDRGYGYTF. The CDR3 DNA follows: TGCAGTGCTAGAGATCGGGGCTATGGCTACACCTTC.

This clonotype was seen repeatedly, ten times or more. The chain couples TRBV7-3 to TRBJ2-7, with 7 bases that match TRBD2. Germline-derived CDR1 and CDR2 are SGHTA and FQGTGA. The length of the CDR3 is 13 residues. V lost 6 bases and J lost 2; bases outside the gene matches: 4. Here the CDR3 reads CASRIGGAYEQYF. The CDR3 bases are TGTGCCAGCAGGATTGGGGGGGCCTACGAGCAGTACTTC.

This clonotype occurred many times. The rearrangement joins TRBV27 to TRBJ1-3; the D gene is possibly TRBD1 (5 bases). Trimming stripped 6 bases from V and 0 bases from J, with 9 bases between. Germline CDR1 reads MNHEY; CDR2 reads SMNVEV (reference sequence). The CDR3 has 14 amino acids. The CDR3 loop reads CASRQDGSGNTIYF. The CDR3 nucleotides read TGTGCCAGCAGACAGGACGGCTCTGGAAACACCATATATTTT.

This clonotype was observed at least ten times. J is TRBJ1-1 and V is TRBV10-2; TRBD1 is a possible D gene (6 bases). Trimming took off 6 bases at V and 7 bases at J, with 18 bases between the two ends. The CDR3 contains 14 residues. Germline assignment: CDR1 WSHSY and CDR2 SAAADI. The CDR3 spells CASRRDIVSHEAFF. CDR3 nucleotide sequence: TGCGCCAGCAGACGGGACATTGTCAGCCATGAAGCTTTCTTT.

This clonotype was seen ten or more times. The chain combines TRBV12-3 or TRBV12-4 with TRBJ1-6; 8 nucleotides match TRBD1. Losses at the gene ends were 5 bases for V and 8 bases for J; bases not matched to a gene: 8. The CDR3 covers 15 residues. This CDR3 is CASSRTGQGDSPLHF. The CDR3 region has the DNA TGTGCCAGCAGTCGGACAGGGCAGGGGGATTCACCCCTCCACTTT.

Only a few counts were recorded for this clonotype. This chain connects TRBV2 to TRBJ1-2; a possible D gene is TRBD1 (5 bases). CDR1 is SNHLY, CDR2 FYNNEI, per germline. Trimming removed 8 bases from V and 3 bases from J, with 19 bases in between. This CDR3 is built from 15 residues. The CDR3 is CASRTPPGHDYGYTF. Here the CDR3 DNA reads TGTGCCAGCCGGACCCCCCCGGGGCACGACTATGGCTACACCTTC.

There are many counts of this clonotype. The chain has TRBV7-9 and TRBJ2-7, with 9 bases that match TRBD1. V lost 4 bases, J lost 2 bases, and 6 bases stayed unmatched. This CDR3 has 15 residues. Per germline, CDR1 SEHNR and CDR2 FQNEAQ (reference sequence). The CDR3 nucleotides are TGTGCCAGCAGCTCACCGGGACAGGGTACCTACGAGCAGTACTTC. The encoded protein is CASSSPGQGTYEQYF.

There are many counts of this clonotype. The rearrangement links TRBV11-2 to TRBJ2-3; no clear D gene. Germline V gene lookup returns CDR1 SGHAT and CDR2 FQNNGV. This CDR3 region has 11 residues. V lost 5 bases to trimming and J lost 4 bases, with 4 bases between them. This CDR3 is CASSEADTQYF. The CDR3 nucleotides read TGTGCCAGCAGCGAAGCAGATACGCAGTATTTT.

This clonotype was seen many times. V and J are TRBV29-1 and TRBJ1-2, with TRBD1 as a possible D gene (5 bases). Looked up from germline, CDR1 is SQVTM and CDR2 is ANQGSEA. Between the trimmed V and J ends, which lost 3 bases and 5 bases, there was a span of 16 bases. CDR3 length: 14 residues. The CDR3 loop is CSVEAGRPTYGYTF. CDR3 bases: TGCAGCGTTGAGGCAGGGCGACCAACTTATGGCTACACCTTC. Based on the CDR3 plus reference TRBV29-1 and TRBJ1-2, the full variable domain is SAVISQKPSRDICQRGTSLTIQCQVDSQVTMMFWYRQQPGQSLTLIATANQGSEATYESGFVIDKFPISRPNLTFSTLTVSNMSPEDSSIYLCSVEAGRPTYGYTFGSGTRLTVV.

The chain uses TRBV6-2 or TRBV6-3 and TRBJ1-1; D is possibly TRBD1 (6 bases). Trimming shortened V by 5 bases and J by 7 bases, and 8 bases separated the two germline ends. Germline CDR1 is MNHEY and CDR2 is SVGEGT. CDR3 length: 11 amino acids. CDR3 nucleotides: TGTGCCAGCAGTGGACAGCTTGAAGCTTTCTTT. Translating it yields CASSGQLEAFF.